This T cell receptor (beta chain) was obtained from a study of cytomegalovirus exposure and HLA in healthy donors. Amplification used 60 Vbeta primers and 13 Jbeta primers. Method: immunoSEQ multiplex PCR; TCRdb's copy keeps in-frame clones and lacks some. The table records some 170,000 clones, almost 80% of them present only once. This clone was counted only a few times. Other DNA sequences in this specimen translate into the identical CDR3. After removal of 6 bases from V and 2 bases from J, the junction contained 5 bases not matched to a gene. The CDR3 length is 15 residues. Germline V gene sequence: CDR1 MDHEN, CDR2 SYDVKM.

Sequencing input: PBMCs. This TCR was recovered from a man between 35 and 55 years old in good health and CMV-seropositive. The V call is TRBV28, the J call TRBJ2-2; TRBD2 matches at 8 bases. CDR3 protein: CASRPTSGNTGELFF. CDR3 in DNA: TGTGCCAGCAGACCCACTAGCGGAAACACCGGGGAGCTGTTTTTT. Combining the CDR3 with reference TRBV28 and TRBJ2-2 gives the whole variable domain DVKVTQSSRYLVKRTGEKVFLECVQDMDHENMFWYRQDPGLGLRLIYFSYDVKMKEKGDIPEGYSVSREKKERFSLILESASTNQTSMYLCASRPTSGNTGELFFGEGSRLTVL.